One and the same sample provided the 9 T cell receptor beta chains below, sequenced in a study of Graves' ophthalmopathy and Graves' hyperthyroidism. Amplifying from RNA transcripts, the study obtained TCR beta CDR3 regions. HTBI primers were employed in first-round RT-PCR, then a second-round multiplex PCR followed. TCRdb independently ran MiXCR on the multiplex PCR reads; one entry per CDR3 protein. Of around 600,000 distinct CDR3 sequences listed, roughly 41% are singletons. Sequenced sample: peripheral blood. The receptors stem from an adult man with Graves' ophthalmopathy.

This clonotype was counted at least ten times. The rearrangement uses TRBV11-2 and TRBJ2-7, with unresolved D. This CDR3 is built from 14 residues. Germline CDR1 reads SGHAT; CDR2 reads FQNNGV. Trimming removed 3 bases from V and 8 bases from J, with 17 bases in between. CDR3 protein: CASSFQDGPYQQYF. CDR3 nucleotides: TGTGCCAGCAGCTTCCAGGACGGTCCCTATCAGCAGTACTTC.

This chain joins TRBV29-1 and TRBJ2-1; 11 bases fit TRBD2. The germline V gene encodes CDR1 SQVTM and CDR2 ANQGSEA. J gave up 3 bases and V 7 bases, and 5 bases lay outside the gene matches. This CDR3 region has 14 residues. The CDR3: CSASGLAVYNEQFF. DNA of the CDR3: TGCAGCGCATCGGGACTAGCGGTCTACAATGAGCAGTTCTTC.

The genes are TRBV15 and TRBJ2-5, with D tentatively TRBD2 (6 bases). With 5 bases removed from V and 7 bases from J, the gap between germline ends came to 14 bases. The CDR3 has 13 residues. From germline, CDR1 is LNHNV and CDR2 YYDKDF (reference sequence). CDR3 bases: TGTGCCACCAGCGAGGGAGGCCGAGGGACCCAGTACTTC. Translation: CATSEGGRGTQYF.

This clonotype was detected many times. The chain is built from TRBV5-4 and TRBJ2-6; 11 bases match TRBD1. The CDR3 runs to 17 residues. J lost 5 bases, V lost 3 bases, and 7 bases had no gene match. Germline-derived CDR1 and CDR2 are SGHNT and YYREEE (reference sequence). The CDR3 spells CASSWGTGGAWANVLTF. In DNA, the CDR3 is TGTGCCAGCAGCTGGGGGACAGGGGGGGCCTGGGCCAACGTCCTGACTTTC.

This clonotype was seen repeatedly, ten times or more. The gene calls are TRBV2 and TRBJ1-1; 7 bases align to TRBD1. The CDR3 has 14 amino acids. J was trimmed by 1 base and V by 7 bases; bases with no gene match: 6. Germline CDR1 reads SNHLY; CDR2 reads FYNNEI. The CDR3 region is CASIVGTANTEAFF. CDR3 DNA sequence: TGTGCCAGCATCGTTGGGACAGCGAACACTGAAGCTTTCTTT.

At least ten counts were recorded for this clonotype. The chain has TRBV7-8 and TRBJ2-7, with a weak D call TRBD2 (5 bases). Germline CDR1 reads SGHVS; CDR2 reads FQNEAQ. The CDR3 sequence is 15 residues long. Trimming removed 5 bases at V and 4 bases at J, with 18 bases between. CDR3 loop: CASSAAELAAYEQYF. The CDR3 DNA follows: TGTGCCAGCAGCGCGGCGGAGCTAGCAGCGTACGAGCAGTACTTC.

The chain carries TRBV4-2 and TRBJ2-7; TRBD1 aligns across 9 bases. CDR1 LGHNA and CDR2 YNFKEQ come from the germline V gene. Germline trimming cut 1 base from V and 7 bases from J; bases unmatched to any gene: 11. CDR3 size: 16 residues. The DNA for the CDR3 is TGTGCCAGCAGCCAAGCGGGACAGGGCATCGCTCGGGAGCAGTACTTC. As protein: CASSQAGQGIAREQYF.

The chain joins TRBV20-1 to TRBJ1-5; 8 nucleotides match TRBD1. Germline CDR1 and CDR2: DFQATT and SNEGSKA (reference sequence). V trimming: 4 bases; J trimming: 9 bases; junction bases outside the gene matches: 11. The CDR3 has 14 amino acids. CDR3 nucleotides: TGCAGTGCTAAACCAAACAGGGGGGGAGGGCCCCAGCATTTT. Its translation: CSAKPNRGGGPQHF.

There are many counts of this clonotype. The chain employs TRBV7-8 and TRBJ1-1; a possible D gene is TRBD1 (5 bases). Germline V CDR1 and CDR2: SGHVS, FQNEAQ. V lost 5 bases and J 1 base, leaving 14 bases between the germline ends. This CDR3 contains 15 residues. CDR3: CASSPFSGPNTEAFF. DNA for the CDR3: TGTGCCAGCAGCCCATTCTCAGGGCCGAACACTGAAGCTTTCTTT.